This T cell receptor (beta chain) was documented in a study of OX40 agonist ivuxolimab in advanced cancers. With regard to the full study: Ivuxolimab was an agonistic, fully human IgG2 monoclonal antibody directed against OX40 (CD134), a costimulatory receptor. In the dose-escalation cohort, 65% to 85% of patients were male, and the mean age was roughly 60 years with a range of roughly 20 to 80. Intravenous ivuxolimab was administered to patients every 2 weeks at six dose levels: 0.01, 0.1, 0.3, 1.5, 3 and 10 mg/kg. Partial responses occurred in three dose-escalation patients, of whom one had hepatocellular carcinoma and two had cutaneous melanoma. Peripheral TCRbeta sequencing aimed to test whether ivuxolimab altered TCR sequence diversity and caused clonal T-cell expansion. Of the 50 to 55 dose-escalation patients, hepatocellular carcinoma was present in about 20, melanoma in some 15, renal cell carcinoma in 9 and head and neck cancer in 9. The monotherapy dose-escalation portion (N of about 50 patients) of the phase I ivuxolimab trial is reported in the paper. Patients were allowed to have had prior anti-PD-1, anti-PD-L1 or anti-CTLA-4 therapy, and 40% of the dose-escalation patients had been treated with checkpoint inhibitors. Study-wide findings and limitations: Which antigens the clonally expanded peripheral T cells were specific for was not determined. In the 0.1-3.0 mg/kg groups, partial responders were among the patients with the lowest normalized peripheral clonal expansion, particularly in CD8+ T cells. Low levels of normalized T-cell clonal expansion were also seen in some patients who did not respond. After ivuxolimab, expanded clones were on average more numerous among CD8+ T cells than among CD4+ T cells. At doses from 0.1 to 3.0 mg/kg, clonal expansion was seen in both CD4+ and CD8+ blood T cells between baseline and week 6.

Genomic DNA was isolated from the sorted cells so that the TCRbeta CDR3 region could be sequenced. TCRbeta CDR3 regions were sequenced using the immunoSEQ Assay. The source is immuneACCESS, and TCRdb retained only in-frame sequences with V and J called. Part of the clones is not carried over; for the studies checked, unresolved V genes explain less than half of this, and the remainder is unexplained. The sample yields 55,000 to 65,000 clones; less than 90% were counted once. The ten largest make up about 0.71% of the sample. Spanning cysteine to phenylalanine, the CDR3 consists of 13 amino acids. Only the CDR3 DNA is retained, 39 bases long and in frame from the first base. CDR1 and CDR2 are drawn from the germline V gene (reference sequence): SEHNR, FQNEAQ. V lost 5 bases and J lost 8 bases; the stretch between them is 13 bases long. Patients with autoimmune disease history or receiving systemic immunosuppression were excluded from the trial. Peripheral blood for TCR sequencing was collected from all dose cohorts at baseline, on cycle 4 day 1, and on cycle 7 day 1. The samples were drawn from a first-in-human, open-label, multicenter phase I dose-escalation trial of ivuxolimab. Adults with locally advanced or metastatic head and neck squamous cell, hepatocellular, melanoma or renal cell carcinoma were enrolled in the trial. Before TCR sequencing, CD4+ and CD8+ T cells were separately sorted from peripheral blood.

Comment on this clone: This receptor's antigen is unknown. Base qualities are not at hand, and no much larger clone is one base apart.

The starting material was CD4+ or CD8+ T cells sorted from blood, obtained in a trial of the OX40 agonist ivuxolimab. The clonotype originates from an adult with an advanced solid tumor such as melanoma, head and neck, liver or kidney cancer. The chain uses TRBV7-9 and TRBJ2-1; a tentative D call is TRBD2 (5 bases match). The nucleotide sequence reads TGTGCCAGCAGCCCCCGACTAAGCGATGAGCAGTTCTTC. It translates to CASSPRLSDEQFF.